This record looks at one TCR beta chain sequence and its context. Its matching antigen is unknown. The authors extracted RNA and reverse transcribed it into cDNA as the sequencing template. The data were produced by immunoSEQ multiplex PCR, yet TCRdb's version contains in-frame clones alone and is incomplete. This sample has about 120,000 clones, with approximately 60% found just once. Germline CDR1 reads SGHTA; CDR2 reads FQGNSA. CDR3 length: 13 amino acids. J gave up 7 bases and V 1 base, and 1 base lay outside the gene matches. Treatment described: oral pan-JAK inhibitor, 5-10 mg twice daily. Alopecia areata patients provided lesional scalp punch biopsies and peripheral blood. This specimen belongs to a study of CD8+ T cells in alopecia areata. Turning to the study itself: Tofacitinib was taken orally by treated patients, and the dose was 5 to 10 mg twice daily.

Study-wide findings and caveats: Scalp lesions, especially in alopecia totalis/universalis, had higher clonality than normal scalp.

This chain uses TRBV7-2 with TRBJ1-2, with 9 bases identical to TRBD1. Here the sequenced sample was CD4+ T cells sorted from blood, taken at week 4, from a patient treated with tofacitinib. This receptor was obtained from a human donor with alopecia areata. The CDR3 bases are TGTGCCAGCAGCTTAGGGGGACAGGGTGGCTACACCTTC. Residues: CASSLGGQGGYTF.